What follows are 29 T cell receptor beta chains derived from one specimen sequenced in a study of blood T cell repertoires in COVID-19 (dated by TCRdb to 2019 to 2021). Library generation was performed with the immunoSEQ multiplex PCR assay. TCRdb holds this immuneACCESS table with in-frame rearrangements only. Some clones are missing; in checked studies, unresolved V genes explain under half, and the rest has no known cause. A total of some 80,000 clones appear in this sample, about 85% of them only once. The ten top clones hold 15% to 20% of the sample. What was sequenced was peripheral blood. These receptors all stem from an elderly man with active or convalescent COVID-19.

The J gene is TRBJ1-6, the V gene TRBV28; 7 bases are a match to TRBD1. The trim removed 5 bases at V and 10 bases at J, leaving 11 bases unmatched. Germline CDR1 MDHEN, CDR2 SYDVKM. The CDR3 length is 15 residues. In nucleotides, the CDR3 is TGTGCCAGCAGTGGTAACAGGGGAATTGAATCACCCCTCCACTTT. Translation gives CASSGNRGIESPLHF.

The chain couples TRBV27 to TRBJ1-5, with D unresolved. The CDR3 loop spans 17 amino acids. The V and J ends lost 2 bases and 4 bases respectively, with 18 bases between them. Per the germline V gene, CDR1 is MNHEY and CDR2 is SMNVEV (reference sequence). The CDR3 bases are TGTGCCAGCAGTTTAAAACCGCCCGGAGGCGGTAATCAGCCCCAGCATTTT. Its protein is CASSLKPPGGGNQPQHF.

The V and J genes are TRBV5-8 and TRBJ2-7; D not resolved. With 0 bases removed from V and 3 bases from J, the gap between germline ends came to 13 bases. CDR3 length equals 15 residues. CDR1 is SGHTS and CDR2 is YDEGEE in the germline V gene. In DNA, the CDR3 is TGTGCCAGCAGCTTGGGAGTAGCCCATGACTACGAGCAGTACGTC. This translates into CASSLGVAHDYEQYV.

The chain employs TRBV18 and TRBJ2-1, with unresolved D. CDR1 is KGHSH and CDR2 is LQKENI in the germline V gene. V lost 3 bases and J lost 8, with 23 bases in between. The CDR3 runs 17 residues. The CDR3 sequence is CASSPAVLAVGTYEQFF. In DNA, the CDR3 is TGTGCCAGCTCACCGGCCGTTTTAGCTGTAGGTACATATGAGCAGTTCTTC.

Here the CDR3 reads CASSVRDNYNSPLHF. CDR3 DNA sequence: TGTGCCAGCAGCGTAAGGGACAACTATAATTCACCCCTCCACTTT. The chain employs TRBV9 and TRBJ1-6, with D tentatively TRBD1 (6 bases). From germline, CDR1 is SGDLS and CDR2 YYNGEE. The CDR3 covers 15 residues. V was trimmed by 1 base and J by 3 bases, leaving 8 bases between them.

The J gene is TRBJ2-5, the V gene TRBV5-1; 8 bases align to TRBD1. The germline V gene encodes CDR1 SGHRS and CDR2 YFSETQ. The CDR3 contains 15 residues. The V segment lost 0 bases and the J segment 6 bases; nucleotides outside the gene matches: 7. The CDR3 region is CASSLGTGPGQTQYF. In nucleotides, the CDR3 is TGCGCCAGCAGCTTGGGGACAGGGCCTGGGCAGACCCAGTACTTC.

This clone was found once. This chain uses TRBV11-2 with TRBJ2-7; D is ambiguous. The CDR3 covers 13 residues. Germline V gene sequence: CDR1 SGHAT, CDR2 FQNNGV. Trimming left V 3 bases short and J 3 bases short, with 9 bases between. DNA for the CDR3: TGTGCCAGCAGCTTGACGCGGAACTACGAGCAGTACGTC. It yields the protein CASSLTRNYEQYV.

The CDR3 sequence is CASSRDTGGTGELFF. DNA of the CDR3: TGCGCCAGCAGCCGGGACACCGGCGGCACCGGGGAGCTGTTTTTT. The J gene is TRBJ2-2, the V gene TRBV5-1; D may be TRBD1 (6 bases). Deletions cut 4 bases from V and 4 bases from J, with 14 bases between. The CDR3 length is 15 residues. CDR1 is SGHRS, CDR2 YFSETQ, per germline.

The rearrangement uses TRBV29-1 and TRBJ2-3; tentatively, D is TRBD2 (5 bases). Germline CDR1 reads SQVTM; CDR2 reads ANQGSEA. The CDR3 contains 14 residues. The V gene lost 3 bases and the J gene lost 0 bases, with 10 bases spanning the gap. The CDR3 sequence: CSVDPAASTDTQYF. The CDR3 DNA is TGCAGCGTTGATCCAGCGGCTAGCACAGATACGCAGTATTTT.

The chain employs TRBV12-5 and TRBJ2-1; D uncertain. V was trimmed by 1 base and J by 6 bases, leaving 10 bases between them. This CDR3 has 14 amino acids. Germline V lookup: CDR1 LGHNT, CDR2 FRNRAP. The CDR3 reads CASGLGSDINEQFF. CDR3 in DNA: TGTGCTAGTGGTTTGGGGTCAGACATCAATGAGCAGTTCTTC.

This rearrangement joins TRBV2 to TRBJ2-1; maybe TRBD2 (7 bases). The CDR3 loop spans 15 amino acids. The V and J ends lost 4 bases and 5 bases respectively, with 15 bases between them. Per germline, CDR1 SNHLY and CDR2 FYNNEI. The DNA for the CDR3 is TGTGCCAGCAGTGTTAGGAGGGGGGGAAACAATGAGCAGTTCTTC. Protein: CASSVRRGGNNEQFF.

The rearrangement links TRBV28 to TRBJ1-2, with D tentatively TRBD1 (6 bases). The CDR3 contains 14 residues. The germline V gene encodes CDR1 MDHEN and CDR2 SYDVKM. V dropped 6 bases and J dropped 11 bases, with 22 bases sitting between them. The CDR3 sequence: CASSYRASNMRYTF. CDR3 bases: TGTGCCAGCAGCTACAGGGCCTCTAATATGAGGTACACCTTC.

V gene TRBV6-8 combines with J gene TRBJ1-6; 11 bases align to TRBD1. Germline CDR1 is MNHGY and CDR2 is SAAAGT. The CDR3 length is 17 residues. Trimming took 8 bases from V and 7 from J; bases not matched to a gene: 13. Here the CDR3 reads CASPRTGGAPGNSPLHF. For the CDR3, the DNA is TGTGCCAGCCCCCGGACAGGGGGCGCCCCGGGGAATTCACCCCTCCACTTT.

This rearrangement joins TRBV6-6 to TRBJ1-2; 7 bases align to TRBD1. J gave up 5 bases and V 4 bases, and 10 bases lay outside the gene matches. CDR1 is MNHNY, CDR2 SVGAGI, per germline (reference sequence). The CDR3 loop spans 15 amino acids. DNA for the CDR3: TGTGCCAGCAGTTTTCTACAGGGGAGAGGGTATGGCTACACCTTC. Translation gives CASSFLQGRGYGYTF.

In DNA, the CDR3 is TGTGCCAGCAGCCGAGAGACTTGTAAGAGCTCCTACGAGCAGTACGTC. This encodes CASSRETCKSSYEQYV. The chain uses TRBV11-3 and TRBJ2-7; D is ambiguous. Germline V CDR1 and CDR2: SGHNT, YENEEA. The CDR3 contains 16 residues. V was pared by 5 bases and J by 0 bases, with 17 bases between.

The gene calls are TRBV19 and TRBJ1-4; 8 bases align to TRBD1. V gave up 3 bases and J gave up 4 bases; unmatched junction bases: 10. CDR3 length: 17 residues. The germline V gene encodes CDR1 LNHDA and CDR2 SQIVND (reference sequence). The CDR3, as DNA: TGTGCCAGTAGTATTCCAGGCAGGGGGCTAAGTAATGAAAAACTGTTTTTT. As protein: CASSIPGRGLSNEKLFF. The full variable domain, rest sourced from reference TRBV19 and TRBJ1-4, is DGGITQSPKYLFRKEGQNVTLSCEQNLNHDAMYWYRQDPGQGLRLIYYSQIVNDFQKGDIAEGYSVSREKKESFPLTVTSAQKNPTAFYLCASSIPGRGLSNEKLFFGSGTQLSVL.

This chain joins TRBV15 and TRBJ1-1; possibly TRBD1 for D (6 bases). The V gene's germline CDR1 is LNHNV and CDR2 YYDKDF (reference sequence). CDR3 length: 15 residues. The V end was cut by 5 bases, the J end by 3 bases, with 16 bases between. For the CDR3, the DNA is TGTGCCACCAGCCGCACAGGGCGTCTCTACACTGAAGCTTTCTTT. Its protein product is CATSRTGRLYTEAFF. The variable domain in full, with the rest retrieved from reference TRBV15 and TRBJ1-1, is DAMVIQNPRYQVTQFGKPVTLSCSQTLNHNVMYWYQQKSSQAPKLLFHYYDKDFNNEADTPDNFQSRRPNTSFCFLDIRSPGLGDTAMYLCATSRTGRLYTEAFFGQGTRLTVV.

This clone was counted a single time. The chain carries TRBV21-1 and TRBJ1-4; the D call in the table, TRBD1, was not verified against the DNA. TRBV21-1 is annotated as a pseudogene. There are 16 residues in the CDR3. For the CDR3, the DNA is TGTGCCAGCAGCAAAAGGGACAGGGTTCACAATGAAAAACTGTTTTTT. This sequence encodes CASSKRDRVHNEKLFF.

V usage is TRBV9 and J usage is TRBJ2-1, with TRBD2 matching 7 bases. Germline V gene data show CDR1 as SGDLS and CDR2 as YYNGEE. The V and J ends lost 3 bases and 6 bases, in that order; junction bases with no gene match: 6. CDR3 length: 14 residues. Here the CDR3 reads CASSAAGAFNEQFF. Here the CDR3 DNA reads TGTGCCAGCAGCGCGGCGGGAGCCTTCAATGAGCAGTTCTTC.

This clone was seen a handful of times. V and J are TRBV3-1 (or the pseudogene TRBV3-2) and TRBJ1-2; 8 bases match TRBD1. V gave up 1 base and J gave up 7 bases; unmatched junction bases: 2. This CDR3 is 13 amino acids long. Germline CDR1 is LGHDT and CDR2 is YNNKEL (reference sequence). The CDR3, as DNA: TGTGCCAGCAGCCAAGGACAGGGGTTTGGCTACACCTTC. This encodes CASSQGQGFGYTF.

The chain combines TRBV21-1 with TRBJ1-5; the D call of TRBD1 is as the table states it, not checked on the DNA. TRBV21-1 is a documented pseudogene. The CDR3 contains 15 residues. CDR3 nucleotide sequence: TGTGCCAGCAGCAGAAAAGGGGTAAGATATCAGCCCCAGCATTTT. It encodes CASSRKGVRYQPQHF.

The gene calls are TRBV10-2 and TRBJ1-6; possible D gene TRBD1, 5 bases. The CDR3 contains 14 residues. CDR1 and CDR2 from the germline V gene are WSHSY and SAAADI. The V and J ends lost 6 bases and 4 bases respectively, with 10 bases between them. In DNA, the CDR3 is TGCGCCAGCAGCCTGACAGATTATAATTCACCCCTCCACTTT. This gives the protein CASSLTDYNSPLHF.

V and J are TRBV14 and TRBJ1-2; D perhaps matches TRBD1 (6 bases). The CDR3 is 12 residues long. Germline V gene data show CDR1 as SGHDN and CDR2 as FVKESK. The V end lost 0 bases, the J end lost 14 bases, and 13 bases lay between the germline ends. The CDR3 region has the DNA TGTGCCAGCAGCCAAGAGATTGGACAGACAACCTTC. It specifies CASSQEIGQTTF.

The chain uses TRBV12-3 or TRBV12-4 and TRBJ1-4; D is unresolved. This CDR3 contains 12 residues. V was clipped by 6 bases and J by 7 bases, with 9 bases between them. The CDR3 here is CASSQQPEKLFF. CDR3 in DNA: TGTGCCAGCAGCCAACAGCCTGAAAAACTGTTTTTT.

This chain links TRBV18 with TRBJ2-7, with unresolved D. There are 12 residues in the CDR3. Germline V gene data show CDR1 as KGHSH and CDR2 as LQKENI. V was cut by 3 bases and J by 3 bases, with 6 bases left in between. The CDR3: CASSPLGYEQYV. The CDR3 DNA follows: TGTGCCAGCTCACCCCTCGGCTACGAGCAGTACGTC.

The CDR3 loop reads CASSPWSSGYGYTF. The CDR3 DNA is TGTGCCAGCAGCCCATGGTCTTCGGGCTATGGCTACACCTTC. V and J are TRBV27 and TRBJ1-2; D not certain. Trimming left V 6 bases short and J 4 bases short, with 15 bases between. Germline values: CDR1 MNHEY, CDR2 SMNVEV (reference sequence). The CDR3 has 14 amino acids.

The J gene is TRBJ1-1, the V gene TRBV7-9, with 9 bases matching TRBD1. J gave up 5 bases and V 5 bases, and 6 bases lay outside the gene matches. Per germline, CDR1 SEHNR and CDR2 FQNEAQ (reference sequence). The CDR3 loop spans 14 amino acids. The CDR3 region has the DNA TGTGCCAGCAGCCCCGGACAGGGGTGGACTGAAGCTTTCTTT. It encodes CASSPGQGWTEAFF. Complete variable domain (other parts from reference TRBV7-9 and TRBJ1-1): DTGVSQNPRHKITKRGQNVTFRCDPISEHNRLYWYRQTLGQGPEFLTYFQNEAQLEKSRLLSDRFSAERPKGSFSTLEIQRTEQGDSAMYLCASSPGQGWTEAFFGQGTRLTVV.

The J gene is TRBJ2-3, the V gene TRBV5-1; D gene unclear. The CDR3 length is 12 residues. In germline, CDR1 is SGHRS, CDR2 YFSETQ. V was cut by 2 bases and J by 2 bases, with 3 bases left in between. The CDR3 spells CASSFITDTQYF. The CDR3 nucleotides are TGCGCCAGCAGCTTCATCACAGATACGCAGTATTTT.

This clone was seen a single time. The J gene is TRBJ1-2, the V gene TRBV28; 9 bases align to TRBD1. After removal of 5 bases from V and 4 bases from J, the junction contained 14 bases not matched to a gene. Germline-derived CDR1 and CDR2 are MDHEN and SYDVKM. The CDR3 contains 17 residues. CDR3 protein: CASSRRDRASEIYGYTF. The CDR3 coding sequence is TGTGCCAGCAGTAGGCGGGACAGGGCCAGCGAAATCTATGGCTACACCTTC.